The present T cell receptor (beta chain) was sequenced within a study of response to subunit inactivated influenza vaccine. The ends were cut back, 5 bases at V and 4 bases at J, with 16 bases in the middle. Germline V lookup: CDR1 MNHEY, CDR2 SVGEGT. This CDR3 comprises 15 residues. General study results and limits: Authors suggested seasonal influenza vaccinations each recruit few new T cells.

This clonotype was counted a few times. The antigen is undetermined. TCRdb itself ran the RT-PCR reads through MiXCR, one entry per CDR3 protein. The sample has 530,000 or so distinct CDR3 sequences, about 14% seen once. The clonotype originates from a man aged 50 to 59 who received an inactivated influenza vaccine. Material: PBMCs from blood, obtained about 12 days after vaccination. The V call is TRBV6-2 or TRBV6-3, the J call TRBJ2-3; D is undetermined. The CDR3 DNA is TGTGCCAGCAGTCGGGCCTCATACCCACCAGATACGCAGTATTTT. It is translated as CASSRASYPPDTQYF.